This entry lists 2 T cell receptor beta chains sequenced from one sample in a study of breast tumors, draining lymph nodes, adjacent tissues. The lymph nodes were axillary draining lymph nodes from breast cancer patients. TCRdb redid the calling of the multiplex PCR reads with MiXCR, one entry per CDR3 protein. This table holds 130,000 or so distinct CDR3 sequences, over 25% found once. Sequencing was done on a sample of axillary lymph node tissue. The receptors derive from a female donor with breast cancer. Some clones in this sample may be carry-over from other donors' samples.

This clonotype was detected a few times. J is TRBJ1-1 and V is TRBV7-8; D is unresolved. CDR1 is SGHVS and CDR2 is FQNEAQ in the germline V gene. This CDR3 is 16 amino acids long. Trimming removed 1 base at V and 4 bases at J, with 16 bases between. CDR3 DNA: TGTGCCAGCAGCTTAGTCTGGGGATTTATGAGCACTGAAGCTTTCTTT. The encoded protein is CASSLVWGFMSTEAFF.

This clonotype appeared many times. The rearrangement links TRBV30 to TRBJ2-1; D is perhaps TRBD1 (6 bases). The germline gives CDR1 GTSNPN, CDR2 SVGIG (reference sequence). The CDR3 runs 16 residues. V lost 1 base, J lost 0 bases, and 13 bases lay in between. CDR3 bases: TGTGCCTGGAGTGAAAAAAGGGGGATCTCCTACAATGAGCAGTTCTTC. Its translation: CAWSEKRGISYNEQFF.